The 9 T cell receptor beta chains listed next were all sequenced from one sample in a study of T cell changes during pregnancy in multiple sclerosis (dated by TCRdb to between 2018 and 2020). Libraries came from the immunoSEQ multiplex PCR assay. The table was pulled from immuneACCESS by TCRdb, which kept in-frame rearrangements only. Such tables lose some clones; where checked, under half of the loss comes from unresolved V genes, and the rest has no known cause. The sample has about 80,000 clones on record, over 85% of them singletons. Approximately 0.2% of the sample belongs to the ten largest clones. The sequences come from CD4+ T cells from peripheral blood mononuclear cells, collected before pregnancy. Receptor source: a female donor with multiple sclerosis, enrolled in a pregnancy study.

This chain uses TRBV19 with TRBJ1-4, with no clear D. The ends were cut back, 3 bases at V and 6 bases at J, with 8 bases in the middle. Germline CDR1 reads LNHDA; CDR2 reads SQIVND (reference sequence). The CDR3 has 13 amino acids. The CDR3 region is CASSIQRDEKLFF. Written as DNA, the CDR3 is TGTGCCAGTAGTATTCAGAGGGATGAAAAACTGTTTTTT.

V is TRBV18 and J is TRBJ2-2, with TRBD2 as a possible D gene (6 bases). CDR1 and CDR2 from the germline V gene are KGHSH and LQKENI. CDR3 length: 15 residues. With 3 bases removed from V and 4 bases from J, the gap between germline ends came to 12 bases. The CDR3 bases are TGTGCCAGCTCACCGGGAGGCCGCGGCACCGGGGAGCTGTTTTTT. This sequence encodes CASSPGGRGTGELFF.

This clone was detected only once. This chain uses TRBV4-1 with TRBJ2-1; 8 bases align to TRBD1. The CDR3 is 15 amino acids. V lost 3 bases and J lost 6; bases outside the gene matches: 7. Germline CDR1 reads MGHRA; CDR2 reads YSYEKL. Written as DNA, the CDR3 is TGCGCCAGCAGCCACACAGGACAGGGAGGCAATGAGCAGTTCTTC. It encodes CASSHTGQGGNEQFF.

The rearrangement links TRBV18 to TRBJ1-2, with D possibly TRBD1 on 5 matching bases. The CDR3 runs to 15 residues. CDR1 and CDR2 from the germline V gene are KGHSH and LQKENI. V dropped 0 bases and J dropped 5 bases, with 13 bases sitting between them. CDR3 amino acids: CASSPPVSREYGYTF. CDR3 DNA: TGTGCCAGCTCACCACCGGTTTCCAGGGAATATGGCTACACCTTC.

In DNA form, the CDR3 reads TGTGCCAGCAGCGTAGATCCAGGTGCGGGAAACACCATATATTTT. As protein: CASSVDPGAGNTIYF. The rearrangement links TRBV9 to TRBJ1-3; no clear D gene. This CDR3 is built from 15 residues. CDR1 and CDR2 (germline): SGDLS, YYNGEE. With 0 bases removed from V and 4 bases from J, the gap between germline ends came to 11 bases.

The V and J genes are TRBV7-9 and TRBJ1-1; the match to TRBD1 covers 10 bases. CDR3 length equals 15 residues. Losses at the gene ends were 6 bases for V and 3 bases for J; bases not matched to a gene: 7. Germline V lookup: CDR1 SEHNR, CDR2 FQNEAQ (reference sequence). DNA of the CDR3: TGTGCCAGCAGGGAGGACAGGGGGGATCACACTGAAGCTTTCTTT. Translated, it gives CASREDRGDHTEAFF.

As concerns this clone: The CDR3 end shows no conserved phenylalanine or tryptophan, and so a read error is likely. This CDR3 is CASSSKPDRSYGYTL. CDR3 nucleotide sequence: TGTGCCAGCAGTTCCAAACCCGACAGAAGCTATGGCTACACCCTC. The gene calls are TRBV27 and TRBJ1-2, with D possibly matching TRBD1 (5 bases). Trimming removed 4 bases from V and 4 bases from J, with 16 bases in between. The CDR3 totals 15 residues. CDR1 and CDR2 from the germline V gene are MNHEY and SMNVEV (reference sequence).

The table lists this clone with a count of one. The chain recombines TRBV11-3 with TRBJ1-2; 7 bases match TRBD1. There are 15 residues in the CDR3. Germline V gene sequence: CDR1 SGHNT, CDR2 YENEEA. With V trimmed by 2 bases and J by 6 bases, 9 bases remained unmatched. The CDR3 is CASSLTGDDGNGYTF. The CDR3, as DNA: TGTGCCAGCAGCTTAACAGGGGATGATGGTAATGGCTACACCTTC.

The gene calls are TRBV15 and TRBJ1-2, with 8 bases identical to TRBD1. V lost 1 base, J lost 8 bases, and 6 bases stayed unmatched. The CDR3 has 14 residues. CDR1 is LNHNV, CDR2 YYDKDF, per germline (reference sequence). Here the CDR3 DNA reads TGTGCCACCAGCAGAGCACAGGGGGTGAGGGGCTACACCTTC. Residues: CATSRAQGVRGYTF.